The 18 T cell receptor beta chains listed next were all sequenced from one sample in a study of blood T cell repertoires in COVID-19. Assay used: immunoSEQ multiplex PCR; TCRdb lists only in-frame clones, some missing. The sample includes about 110,000 clones, about 93% seen only once; the top ten take approximately 1.2%. Sequencing was done on a sample of peripheral blood. All receptors derive from a woman younger than 45 with acute or convalescent COVID-19.

The chain joins TRBV3-1 (or the pseudogene TRBV3-2) to TRBJ2-2; TRBD2 agrees at 13 bases. V shed 1 base and J 4 bases; nucleotides not matched to a gene: 15. Germline-derived CDR1 and CDR2 are LGHDT and YNNKEL (reference sequence). CDR3 size: 21 residues. In DNA, the CDR3 is TGTGCCAGCAGCCAAGTTACAGGGTGGGGACTAGCGGGGCCGGGCACCGGGGAGCTGTTTTTT. Translating it yields CASSQVTGWGLAGPGTGELFF.

A single count supports this clone. The chain employs TRBV6-5 and TRBJ1-1, with 7 bases fitting TRBD1. With 6 bases clipped from V and 1 base from J, the junction kept 5 bases outside the gene matches. This CDR3 is 14 amino acids long. Germline CDR1 MNHEY, CDR2 SVGAGI. The CDR3 loop is CASSQGGSNTEAFF. Written as DNA, the CDR3 is TGTGCCAGCAGCCAGGGGGGCTCGAACACTGAAGCTTTCTTT.

The chain employs TRBV18 and TRBJ1-5; TRBD1 aligns across 10 bases. The CDR3 totals 15 residues. Per the germline V gene, CDR1 is KGHSH and CDR2 is LQKENI. V lost 6 bases to trimming and J lost 6 bases; unmatched junction nucleotides: 8. CDR3 coding DNA: TGTGCCAGCTCCGCGGGACAGGGGCGGGGTCAGCCCCAGCATTTT. Translation gives CASSAGQGRGQPQHF.

V and J are TRBV5-6 and TRBJ1-2; 8 nucleotides match TRBD1. V lost 2 bases, J lost 7 bases, and 16 bases stayed unmatched. Per germline, CDR1 SGHDT and CDR2 YYEEEE. There are 17 residues in the CDR3. The CDR3 DNA is TGTGCCAGCAGCTTTGTTGGCGACAGGGGTCGGGGCGGTGGCTACACCTTC. Protein: CASSFVGDRGRGGGYTF.

This chain uses TRBV18 with TRBJ1-3; TRBD1 is a possible D gene (5 bases). The V gene lost 1 base and the J gene lost 7 bases, with 14 bases spanning the gap. Germline CDR1 KGHSH, CDR2 LQKENI. There are 15 residues in the CDR3. The CDR3 DNA is TGTGCCAGCTCACCACAGCAGGGATCAGGGAACACCATATATTTT. Translation gives CASSPQQGSGNTIYF. Complete variable domain (other parts from reference TRBV18 and TRBJ1-3): NAGVMQNPRHLVRRRGQEARLRCSPMKGHSHVYWYRQLPEEGLKFMVYLQKENIIDESGMPKERFSAEFPKEGPSILRIQQVVRGDSAAYFCASSPQQGSGNTIYFGEGSWLTVV.

The chain combines TRBV19 with TRBJ1-5; 9 bases align to TRBD1. With 6 bases clipped from V and 4 bases from J, the junction kept 10 bases outside the gene matches. Looked up from germline, CDR1 is LNHDA and CDR2 is SQIVND (reference sequence). The CDR3 runs 16 residues. The CDR3 protein is CASSSGGQGVNQPQHF. For the CDR3, the DNA is TGTGCCAGTAGCTCCGGGGGACAGGGCGTTAATCAGCCCCAGCATTTT.

The chain couples TRBV18 to TRBJ2-1, with 10 bases lining up with TRBD2. With 6 bases clipped from V and 2 bases from J, the junction kept 13 bases outside the gene matches. Germline V lookup: CDR1 KGHSH, CDR2 LQKENI. The CDR3 loop spans 18 amino acids. CDR3 nucleotides: TGTGCCAGCTCTCTCATCGGGACTAGCGTCGGGCCCTACAATGAGCAGTTCTTC. The encoded protein is CASSLIGTSVGPYNEQFF.

The rearrangement joins TRBV28 to TRBJ2-3; 11 bases match TRBD2. This CDR3 region has 19 residues. CDR1 is MDHEN, CDR2 SYDVKM, per germline. V gave up 3 bases and J gave up 2 bases; unmatched junction bases: 13. In DNA, the CDR3 is TGTGCCAGCAGTTTCTATAGCGGGGGGGCTGGGCCCCCCACAGATACGCAGTATTTT. It translates to CASSFYSGGAGPPTDTQYF.

This clone has a single count. The chain joins TRBV13 to TRBJ2-1, with a possible D match to TRBD2 (5 bases). Germline V gene sequence: CDR1 PRHDT, CDR2 FYEKMQ (reference sequence). Trimming took 3 bases from V and 7 from J, leaving 19 bases between them. This CDR3 has 16 residues. The CDR3 region is CASSFSKGSVINEQFF. Here the CDR3 DNA reads TGTGCCAGCAGCTTCTCGAAAGGGAGTGTAATAAATGAGCAGTTCTTC.

The genes are TRBV28 and TRBJ2-1, with 10 bases lining up with TRBD2. J lost 13 bases, V lost 6 bases, and 12 bases had no gene match. The germline V gene encodes CDR1 MDHEN and CDR2 SYDVKM. The CDR3 covers 14 residues. The CDR3 nucleotides read TGTGCCAGCAGCACCCTCCGGCTAGCGGGGGCCCAGTTCTTC. It encodes CASSTLRLAGAQFF.

This rearrangement joins TRBV5-1 to TRBJ2-2; D might be TRBD1 (6 bases). Deletions cut 0 bases from V and 3 bases from J, with 6 bases between. CDR1 is SGHRS, CDR2 YFSETQ, per germline. This CDR3 spans 14 amino acids. CDR3 protein: CASSLAGDTGELFF. DNA for the CDR3: TGCGCCAGCAGCTTGGCAGGGGACACCGGGGAGCTGTTTTTT.

In its sample, this clone was seen once. The V call is TRBV20-1, the J call TRBJ2-7; 9 nucleotides align to TRBD2. Germline V gene lookup returns CDR1 DFQATT and CDR2 SNEGSKA (reference sequence). V shed 6 bases, J shed 0 bases, and the junction held 6 bases outside the gene matches. This CDR3 has 14 amino acids. CDR3 nucleotides: TGCAGTGCCAGTAGCGGGGGAAGCTCCTACGAGCAGTACTTC. Translation gives CSASSGGSSYEQYF.

This chain uses TRBV19 with TRBJ2-1; no clear D. This CDR3 is built from 11 residues. Trimming shortened V by 6 bases and J by 3 bases, and 3 bases separated the two germline ends. Germline-derived CDR1 and CDR2 are LNHDA and SQIVND (reference sequence). CDR3 loop: CASRLYNEQFF. The DNA for the CDR3 is TGTGCCAGTAGACTCTACAATGAGCAGTTCTTC. Drawing the rest from reference TRBV19 and TRBJ2-1, the complete variable domain is DGGITQSPKYLFRKEGQNVTLSCEQNLNHDAMYWYRQDPGQGLRLIYYSQIVNDFQKGDIAEGYSVSREKKESFPLTVTSAQKNPTAFYLCASRLYNEQFFGPGTRLTVL.

This chain uses TRBV9 with TRBJ2-1, with 13 positions matching TRBD2. The trim removed 0 bases at V and 8 bases at J, leaving 11 bases unmatched. Looked up from germline, CDR1 is SGDLS and CDR2 is YYNGEE. There are 18 residues in the CDR3. CDR3 protein: CASSVATTSGRLVYEQFF. The DNA of the CDR3 is TGTGCCAGCAGCGTAGCTACGACTAGCGGGAGGCTTGTCTATGAGCAGTTCTTC.

The table lists this clone with a count of one. The same CDR3 arises from other DNA sequences in this sample as well. The chain recombines TRBV20-1 with TRBJ1-1; no definite D call. The germline CDR1 and CDR2 sequences are DFQATT and SNEGSKA (reference sequence). V was clipped by 3 bases and J by 1 base, with 6 bases between them. The CDR3 has 12 residues. As DNA, the CDR3 is TGCAGTGCTAGTAGAGGGAACACTGAAGCTTTCTTT. The encoded protein is CSASRGNTEAFF.

V usage is TRBV19 and J usage is TRBJ1-1; D unresolved. Deletions cut 0 bases from V and 1 base from J, with 12 bases between. The CDR3 consists of 16 residues. From germline, CDR1 is LNHDA and CDR2 SQIVND (reference sequence). The CDR3 here is CASSIDHREKNTEAFF. The CDR3 DNA is TGTGCCAGTAGTATAGATCATAGGGAGAAGAACACTGAAGCTTTCTTT.

This chain connects TRBV6-5 to TRBJ2-3; D is possibly TRBD1 (5 bases). CDR3 length: 15 residues. V lost 6 bases and J lost 0, with 13 bases in between. CDR1 is MNHEY and CDR2 is SVGAGI in the germline V gene. The CDR3 reads CASRSRVVSTDTQYF. CDR3 DNA sequence: TGTGCCAGCAGATCCAGGGTCGTCAGCACAGATACGCAGTATTTT.

This chain links TRBV3-1 (or the pseudogene TRBV3-2) with TRBJ2-3, with D possibly matching TRBD2 (6 bases). The CDR3 contains 14 residues. Per germline, CDR1 LGHDT and CDR2 YNNKEL (reference sequence). V was trimmed by 6 bases and J by 2 bases, leaving 12 bases between them. For the CDR3, the DNA is TGTGCCAGCAGACTTGGACTATTCACAGATACGCAGTATTTT. It specifies CASRLGLFTDTQYF.